A single T cell receptor (beta chain) is shown here with its context. Germline loops: CDR1 SNHLY, CDR2 FYNNEI. Trimming shortened V by 4 bases and J by 1 base, and 4 bases separated the two germline ends. CDR3 size: 13 residues. TCRdb's copy holds only in-frame clones and misses some; the assay was immunoSEQ multiplex PCR. The sample lists about 21,000 clones; under 85% were seen once. Noted time point: baseline, week 1 (first vaccination visit). Sample treatment: pre-vaccination baseline after standard-of-care therapy. This sample was included in a study of a mutant IDH1 vaccine in newly diagnosed glioma. Turning to the study itself: The earlier regimen, radiotherapy, temozolomide, or both, was most often both.

The source material was PBMCs, sampled from a glioma patient treated with radiotherapy, temozolomide or both. The chain combines TRBV2 with TRBJ2-2; D remains ambiguous. This sequence originates from a man aged 40-50 years with glioma. This CDR3 reads CASSARNTGELFF. CDR3 bases: TGTGCCAGCAGTGCCAGGAACACCGGGGAGCTGTTTTTT.